A single sample is the source of the 17 T cell receptor beta chains below, sequenced in a study of blood T cells in healthy people across ages. Primers used in a second PCR of about 7 to 12 cycles were a sample-barcoded 5' primer and a J-beta primer mix. MiXCR was run by TCRdb on the 5' RACE reads, yielding one entry per CDR3 protein. The data contain roughly 1.4 million distinct CDR3 sequences, approximately 60% of them seen just once; the ten biggest clones take up over 5%. Sample: blood. All receptors come from a man between 18 and 35 years old in good health.

This sequence joins TRBV3-1 and TRBJ2-7; 7 nucleotides line up with TRBD2. CDR1 and CDR2 from the germline V gene are LGHDT and YNNKEL (reference sequence). The CDR3 length is 17 residues. V lost 0 bases, J lost 0 bases, and 8 bases stayed unmatched. In DNA form, the CDR3 reads TGTGCCAGCAGCCAAGATGGGTTAGCGGGCCGCTCCTACGAGCAGTACTTC. This encodes CASSQDGLAGRSYEQYF.

The rearrangement joins TRBV3-1 to TRBJ1-2; no clear D gene. V lost 4 bases, J lost 4 bases, and 16 bases lay in between. CDR3 length: 15 amino acids. Per the germline V gene, CDR1 is LGHDT and CDR2 is YNNKEL (reference sequence). The CDR3 loop is CASSLLGQASYGYTF. CDR3 coding DNA: TGTGCCAGCAGCCTCCTTGGGCAGGCCTCCTATGGCTACACCTTC.

Comments on this clonotype: One end of the junction does not line up with germline, which may come from a read error. V is TRBV7-2 and J is TRBJ2-5; 11 positions agree with TRBD2. From germline, CDR1 is SGHTA and CDR2 FQGNSA. This CDR3 has 15 residues. CDR3 nucleotide sequence: TGTGTCAGCAGCTTATGGACTAGCGGGCAAGAGACCCAGTACTTC. Its protein product is CVSSLWTSGQETQYF.

The CDR3, as DNA: TGTGCCAGCAGTGATTTCACAGGGAAACTATACGAGCAGTACTTC. Protein: CASSDFTGKLYEQYF. The chain recombines TRBV6-1 with TRBJ2-1; TRBD1 is a possible D gene (6 bases). The DNA matches TRBJ2-7 better at its end, which makes the J call doubtful. Per germline, CDR1 MNHNS and CDR2 SASEGT. The CDR3 loop spans 15 amino acids.

This clonotype occurred once. This chain connects TRBV27 to TRBJ1-5; TRBD1 aligns across 11 bases. V lost 6 bases, J lost 7 bases, and 8 bases stayed unmatched. Per the germline V gene, CDR1 is MNHEY and CDR2 is SMNVEV (reference sequence). The CDR3 is made up of 15 amino acids. The CDR3 reads CASRAGTGGRQPQHF. CDR3 DNA: TGTGCCAGCAGGGCTGGGACAGGGGGTCGGCAGCCCCAGCATTTT.

A remark on this clonotype: A read error may account for a junction end that differs from germline. V gene TRBV11-2 combines with J gene TRBJ1-5, with a weak D call TRBD1 (5 bases). The CDR3 spans 15 residues. Germline CDR1 reads SGHAT; CDR2 reads FQNNGV. The CDR3 here is CVSSREGTQAEPQHF. DNA for the CDR3: TGTGTCAGCAGCCGAGAGGGGACCCAGGCGGAGCCCCAGCATTTT.

This chain connects TRBV27 to TRBJ2-7; perhaps TRBD1 as D (6 bases). The V end lost 5 bases, the J end lost 3 bases, and 11 bases lay between the germline ends. CDR1 is MNHEY and CDR2 is SMNVEV in the germline V gene (reference sequence). The CDR3 length is 13 residues. The CDR3 bases are TGTGCCAGCAGTCACAGGGCAAACTACGAGCAGTACTTC. As protein: CASSHRANYEQYF.

This rearrangement joins TRBV2 to TRBJ2-7, with D hard to call. There are 14 residues in the CDR3. V lost 1 base, J lost 3 bases, and 10 bases lay in between. Germline V lookup: CDR1 SNHLY, CDR2 FYNNEI. CDR3 nucleotides: TGTGCCAGCAGTGAAGAATACCGGAACTACGAGCAGTACTTC. Its protein product is CASSEEYRNYEQYF.

This clonotype was counted a few times. This chain links TRBV14 with TRBJ1-1; D might be TRBD1 (6 bases). V shed 1 base and J shed 0 bases, with 15 bases lying between them. CDR1 is SGHDN and CDR2 is FVKESK in the germline V gene. CDR3 size: 17 residues. The CDR3: CASSQVGRTDMNTEAFF. In DNA, the CDR3 is TGTGCCAGCAGCCAAGTTGGTAGGACAGATATGAACACTGAAGCTTTCTTT.

This clonotype was counted only a few times. V and J are TRBV3-1 and TRBJ2-7, with D unresolved. Germline V gene lookup returns CDR1 LGHDT and CDR2 YNNKEL (reference sequence). This CDR3 region has 16 residues. Deletions cut 0 bases from V and 4 bases from J, with 16 bases between. The DNA of the CDR3 is TGTGCCAGCAGCCAAGAGGTGTATGACTCCCGGTACGAGCAGTACTTC. This gives the protein CASSQEVYDSRYEQYF.

Points on this clonotype: This may arise from a read error, as a much more abundant clone is one base away. The rearrangement links TRBV20-1 to TRBJ1-5, with TRBD1 matching over 10 bases. CDR1 DFQATT and CDR2 SNEGSKA come from the germline V gene (reference sequence). This CDR3 is 15 amino acids long. The V gene end was trimmed by 5 bases and the J gene end by 2 bases; junction bases not matched to a gene: 6. CDR3 DNA: TGCAGTGCTGGAACCGGGACAGGGGGCAATCAGCCCCAGCATTTT. Amino acid sequence: CSAGTGTGGNQPQHF.

This clonotype has just a few counts. The rearrangement links TRBV28 to TRBJ2-3; D is ambiguous. Germline-derived CDR1 and CDR2 are MDHEN and SYDVKM. The CDR3 is made up of 16 amino acids. V lost 3 bases, J lost 0 bases, and 13 bases lay in between. The CDR3, as DNA: TGTGCCAGCAGTTTCGTATCTGGCGGTAGCACAGATACGCAGTATTTT. Translating it yields CASSFVSGGSTDTQYF.

The CDR3 DNA reads TGTGCCAGCAGCTTAAGGACAGGTTTTATAGAGACCCAGTACTTC. Translated, it gives CASSLRTGFIETQYF. The chain joins TRBV11-2 to TRBJ2-7; TRBD1 aligns across 7 bases. The DNA end is more similar to TRBJ2-5, so the J call may be wrong. Germline CDR1 and CDR2: SGHAT and FQNNGV. The CDR3 length is 15 residues.

The rearrangement uses TRBV7-8 and TRBJ1-5; no clear D gene. Trimming removed 5 bases from V and 0 bases from J, with 11 bases in between. Germline-derived CDR1 and CDR2 are SGHVS and FQNEAQ. This CDR3 region has 15 residues. CDR3 residues: CASSPQLVSNQPQHF. In DNA form, the CDR3 reads TGTGCCAGCAGCCCTCAATTAGTTAGCAATCAGCCCCAGCATTTT.

This clonotype was found many times. Written as DNA, the CDR3 is TGTGCCAGCAGTTTCGGAGGGCAAGTTTCACCCCTCCACTTT. Its translation is CASSFGGQVSPLHF. V is TRBV28 and J is TRBJ1-6; D is ambiguous. CDR3 length: 14 amino acids. In germline, CDR1 is MDHEN, CDR2 SYDVKM. Trimming left V 3 bases short and J 9 bases short, with 12 bases between.

This clonotype appeared a single time. The V and J genes are TRBV4-2 and TRBJ2-1, with D tentatively TRBD1 (6 bases). The last part of the DNA fits TRBJ2-7 better; the J call may be wrong. Germline CDR1 LGHNA, CDR2 YNFKEQ. The CDR3 sequence is 17 residues long. The CDR3 region has the DNA TGTGCCAGCAGCCAAGGGGCTAGGGGGTCGGGTTCCTACGAGCAGTACTTC. It translates to CASSQGARGSGSYEQYF.

The V call is TRBV4-1, the J call TRBJ2-1; D remains ambiguous. The CDR3 has 15 amino acids. V lost 0 bases to trimming and J lost 7 bases, with 13 bases between them. Germline V gene lookup returns CDR1 MGHRA and CDR2 YSYEKL. CDR3 nucleotides: TGCGCCAGCAGCCAAGATTCCCAATACAATAATGAGCAGTTCTTC. As protein: CASSQDSQYNNEQFF.